This passage covers 10 T cell receptor beta chains from one sample sequenced in a study of cytomegalovirus exposure and HLA in healthy donors. Profiled with immunoSEQ multiplex PCR; TCRdb holds only in-frame clones, not every one. The sample lists 300,000 to 400,000 clones; roughly 90% were seen once. Sequencing was done on a sample of PBMCs. All receptors come from a man aged 30 to 45 in good health and CMV-seronegative.

The gene calls are TRBV5-4 and TRBJ2-5; 11 bases are a match to TRBD2. This CDR3 is 15 amino acids long. Trimming cost V 4 bases and J 5 bases; bases outside gene matches: 7. Per the germline V gene, CDR1 is SGHNT and CDR2 is YYREEE (reference sequence). Here the CDR3 DNA reads TGTGCCAGCAGCACAGTAGCGGGGGGGTCGGAGACCCAGTACTTC. Residues: CASSTVAGGSETQYF.

The V and J genes are TRBV11-3 and TRBJ2-3, with 9 nucleotides matching TRBD2. V lost 3 bases, J lost 12 bases, and 10 bases stayed unmatched. Looked up from germline, CDR1 is SGHNT and CDR2 is YENEEA. The CDR3 runs 14 residues. Here the CDR3 reads CASSFRGTSSEQYF. The CDR3 coding sequence is TGTGCCAGCAGCTTCCGCGGGACTAGCTCAGAACAGTATTTT.

V is TRBV7-6 and J is TRBJ1-1, with 11 bases identical to TRBD1. This CDR3 is built from 14 residues. Per germline, CDR1 SGHVS and CDR2 FNYEAQ. The trim removed 4 bases at V and 5 bases at J, leaving 3 bases unmatched. CDR3 in DNA: TGTGCCAGCAGCTCAGGACAGGGGGCAACTGAAGCTTTCTTT. It is translated as CASSSGQGATEAFF.

This chain uses TRBV7-9 with TRBJ2-7, with TRBD1 matching 7 bases. The germline V gene encodes CDR1 SEHNR and CDR2 FQNEAQ (reference sequence). The junction had 7 bases not matched to a gene; V was cut back by 5 bases and J by 9 bases. The CDR3 sequence is 12 residues long. CDR3 bases: TGTGCCAGCAGCCTCCGGGACAGTTCGCAGTACTTC. Translated, it gives CASSLRDSSQYF.

The table lists this clone with a few counts. This chain uses TRBV11-3 with TRBJ2-1, with 10 bases lining up with TRBD2. The CDR3 sequence is 15 residues long. Germline CDR1 and CDR2: SGHNT and YENEEA. After removal of 5 bases from V and 4 bases from J, the junction contained 5 bases not matched to a gene. CDR3 in amino acids: CASSHRTSGYNEQFF. For the CDR3, the DNA is TGTGCCAGCAGCCACCGGACTAGCGGTTACAATGAGCAGTTCTTC.

V usage is TRBV29-1 and J usage is TRBJ1-2; TRBD1 matches at 10 bases. V was pared by 4 bases and J by 7 bases, with 6 bases of the junction left unmatched. The CDR3 has 13 residues. CDR1 is SQVTM, CDR2 ANQGSEA, per germline. Here the CDR3 reads CSVAGQGVRGYTF. The DNA for the CDR3 is TGCAGCGTTGCCGGACAGGGGGTACGTGGCTACACCTTC.

The chain has TRBV18 and TRBJ1-2; D uncertain. V lost 3 bases and J 3 bases, leaving 11 bases between the germline ends. There are 14 residues in the CDR3. In germline, CDR1 is KGHSH, CDR2 LQKENI. The CDR3 protein is CASSPQWQYYGYTF. CDR3 nucleotides: TGTGCCAGCTCACCCCAGTGGCAATACTATGGCTACACCTTC. Variable domain in full (rest from reference TRBV18 and TRBJ1-2): NAGVMQNPRHLVRRRGQEARLRCSPMKGHSHVYWYRQLPEEGLKFMVYLQKENIIDESGMPKERFSAEFPKEGPSILRIQQVVRGDSAAYFCASSPQWQYYGYTFGSGTRLTVV.

The gene calls are TRBV7-9 and TRBJ2-1; 9 bases match TRBD1. CDR1 is SEHNR and CDR2 is FQNEAQ in the germline V gene (reference sequence). The CDR3 is 15 amino acids. With V trimmed by 1 base and J by 7 bases, 5 bases remained unmatched. In DNA, the CDR3 is TGTGCCAGCAGCTTAGGGGGACAGGGAATAAATGAGCAGTTCTTC. Translating gives CASSLGGQGINEQFF.

There are a few counts of this clone. V usage is TRBV19 and J usage is TRBJ2-7; a possible D gene is TRBD1 (6 bases). CDR1 and CDR2 from the germline V gene are LNHDA and SQIVND (reference sequence). The CDR3 has 13 residues. The V gene lost 6 bases and the J gene lost 2 bases, with 11 bases spanning the gap. The DNA for the CDR3 is TGTGCCAGTAGCCCAGGGACACCCTACGAGCAGTACTTC. Encoded protein: CASSPGTPYEQYF.

The rearrangement uses TRBV6-5 and TRBJ1-1; 9 nucleotides agree with TRBD1. Germline assignment: CDR1 MNHEY and CDR2 SVGAGI. This CDR3 comprises 15 residues. J gave up 2 bases and V 6 bases, and 7 bases lay outside the gene matches. CDR3 bases: TGTGCCAGCAGACGTCCGGGACAGGGCAACACTGAAGCTTTCTTT. Its protein is CASRRPGQGNTEAFF.